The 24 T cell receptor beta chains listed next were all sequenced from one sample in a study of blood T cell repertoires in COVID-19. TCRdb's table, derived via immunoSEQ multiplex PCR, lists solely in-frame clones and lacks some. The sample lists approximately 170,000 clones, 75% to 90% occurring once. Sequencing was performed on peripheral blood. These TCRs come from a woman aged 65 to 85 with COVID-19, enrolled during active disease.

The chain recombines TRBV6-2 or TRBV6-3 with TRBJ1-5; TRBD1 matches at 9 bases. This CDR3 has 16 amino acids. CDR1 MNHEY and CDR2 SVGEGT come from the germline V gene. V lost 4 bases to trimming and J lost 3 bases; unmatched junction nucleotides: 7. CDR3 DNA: TGTGCCAGCAGTTCCTGGGACAGGGTTGACAATCAGCCCCAGCATTTT. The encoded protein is CASSSWDRVDNQPQHF.

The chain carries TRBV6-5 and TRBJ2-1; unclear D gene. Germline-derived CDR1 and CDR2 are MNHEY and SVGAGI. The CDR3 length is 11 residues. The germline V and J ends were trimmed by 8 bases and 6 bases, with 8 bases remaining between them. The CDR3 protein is CASSQSNEQFF. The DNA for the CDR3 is TGTGCCAGCTCACAGTCCAATGAGCAGTTCTTC.

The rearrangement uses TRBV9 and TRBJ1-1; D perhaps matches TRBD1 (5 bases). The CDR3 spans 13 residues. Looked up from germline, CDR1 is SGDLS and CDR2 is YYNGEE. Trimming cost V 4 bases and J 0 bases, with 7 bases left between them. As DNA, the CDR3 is TGTGCCAGCAGCCCAGGGTTGAACACTGAAGCTTTCTTT. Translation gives CASSPGLNTEAFF.

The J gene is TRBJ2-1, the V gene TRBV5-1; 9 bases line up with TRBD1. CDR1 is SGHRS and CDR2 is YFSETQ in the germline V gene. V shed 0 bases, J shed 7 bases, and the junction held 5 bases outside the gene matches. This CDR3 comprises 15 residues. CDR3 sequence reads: CASSLGQGERNEQFF. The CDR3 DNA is TGCGCCAGCAGCTTGGGACAGGGGGAAAGGAATGAGCAGTTCTTC.

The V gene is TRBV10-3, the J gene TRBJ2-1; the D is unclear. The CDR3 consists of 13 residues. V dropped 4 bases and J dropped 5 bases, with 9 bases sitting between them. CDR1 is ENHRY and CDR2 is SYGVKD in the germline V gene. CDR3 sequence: CAISGSQNNEQFF. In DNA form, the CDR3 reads TGTGCCATCAGTGGATCCCAGAACAATGAGCAGTTCTTC.

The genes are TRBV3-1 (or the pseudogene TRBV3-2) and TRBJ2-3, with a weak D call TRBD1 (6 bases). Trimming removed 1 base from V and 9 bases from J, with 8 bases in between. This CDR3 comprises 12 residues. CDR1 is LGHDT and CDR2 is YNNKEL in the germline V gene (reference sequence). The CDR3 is CASSQVGGTQYF. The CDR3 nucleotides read TGTGCCAGCAGCCAAGTAGGGGGAACGCAGTATTTT.

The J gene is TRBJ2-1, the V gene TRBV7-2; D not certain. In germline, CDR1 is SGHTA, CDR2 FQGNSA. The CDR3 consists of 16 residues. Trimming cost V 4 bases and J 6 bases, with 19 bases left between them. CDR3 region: CASSYVQSLKSNEQFF. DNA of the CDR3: TGTGCCAGCAGCTATGTACAGAGTTTGAAGAGCAATGAGCAGTTCTTC.

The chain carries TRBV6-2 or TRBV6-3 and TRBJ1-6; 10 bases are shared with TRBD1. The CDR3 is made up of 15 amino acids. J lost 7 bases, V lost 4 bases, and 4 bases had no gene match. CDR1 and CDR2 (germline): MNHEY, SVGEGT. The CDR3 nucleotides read TGTGCCAGCAGTTCAGACAGGGGGCACAATTCACCCCTCCACTTT. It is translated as CASSSDRGHNSPLHF.

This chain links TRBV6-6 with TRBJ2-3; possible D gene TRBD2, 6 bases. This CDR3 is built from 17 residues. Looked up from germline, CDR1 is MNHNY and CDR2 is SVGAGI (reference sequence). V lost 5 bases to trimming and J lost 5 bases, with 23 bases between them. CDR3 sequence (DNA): TGTGCCAGCAGTCAACCCCATAGCGGAGAACGGCAAGATACGCAGTATTTT. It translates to CASSQPHSGERQDTQYF.

The CDR3 region is CASSSLPDRGRVNTIYF. The DNA for the CDR3 is TGTGCCAGCAGTTCCCTCCCCGACAGGGGGCGGGTAAACACCATATATTTT. The J gene is TRBJ1-3, the V gene TRBV28, with 10 bases lining up with TRBD1. V shed 4 bases and J 6 bases; nucleotides not matched to a gene: 12. Germline CDR1 MDHEN, CDR2 SYDVKM. This CDR3 contains 17 residues.

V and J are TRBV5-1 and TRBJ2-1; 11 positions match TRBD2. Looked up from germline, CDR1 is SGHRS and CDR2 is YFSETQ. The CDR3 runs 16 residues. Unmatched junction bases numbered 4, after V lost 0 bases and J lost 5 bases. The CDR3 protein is CASSLVGTSGHNEQFF. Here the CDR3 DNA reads TGCGCCAGCAGCTTGGTTGGGACTAGCGGACACAATGAGCAGTTCTTC. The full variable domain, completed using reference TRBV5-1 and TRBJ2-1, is KAGVTQTPRYLIKTRGQQVTLSCSPISGHRSVSWYQQTPGQGLQFLFEYFSETQRNKGNFPGRFSGRQFSNSRSEMNVSTLELGDSALYLCASSLVGTSGHNEQFFGPGTRLTVL.

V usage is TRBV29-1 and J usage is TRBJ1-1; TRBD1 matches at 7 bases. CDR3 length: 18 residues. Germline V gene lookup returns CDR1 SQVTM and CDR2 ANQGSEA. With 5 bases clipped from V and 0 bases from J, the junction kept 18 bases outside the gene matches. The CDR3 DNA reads TGCAGCGTTATCGGGAGGGGGAATAACAGGGGATTGAACACTGAAGCTTTCTTT. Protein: CSVIGRGNNRGLNTEAFF.

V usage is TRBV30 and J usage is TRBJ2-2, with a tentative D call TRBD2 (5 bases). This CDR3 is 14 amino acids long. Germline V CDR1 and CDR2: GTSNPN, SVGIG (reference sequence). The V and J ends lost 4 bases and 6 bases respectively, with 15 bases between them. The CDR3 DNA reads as TGTGCCTGGAAGGGCGGGTATAACCCCGGGGAGCTGTTTTTT. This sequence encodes CAWKGGYNPGELFF.

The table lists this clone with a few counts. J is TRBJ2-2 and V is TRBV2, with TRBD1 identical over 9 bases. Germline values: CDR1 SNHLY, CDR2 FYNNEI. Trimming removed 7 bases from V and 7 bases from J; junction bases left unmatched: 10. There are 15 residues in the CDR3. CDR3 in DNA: TGTGCCAGCACCACTGCACAGGGGGCTATCGGGGAGCTGTTTTTT. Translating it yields CASTTAQGAIGELFF.

CDR3: CASSSSRTGALYEQYF. The CDR3, as DNA: TGTGCCAGCAGTTCCTCTAGGACAGGGGCGTTATACGAGCAGTACTTC. The gene calls are TRBV6-2 or TRBV6-3 and TRBJ2-7; TRBD1 aligns across 9 bases. The V segment lost 4 bases and the J segment 4 bases; nucleotides outside the gene matches: 11. Per the germline V gene, CDR1 is MNHEY and CDR2 is SVGEGT. This CDR3 contains 16 residues.

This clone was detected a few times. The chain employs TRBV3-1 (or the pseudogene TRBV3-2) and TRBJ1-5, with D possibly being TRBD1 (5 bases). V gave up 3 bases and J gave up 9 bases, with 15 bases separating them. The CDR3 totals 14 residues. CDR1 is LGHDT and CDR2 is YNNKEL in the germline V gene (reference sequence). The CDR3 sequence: CASSQEGVLGPQHF. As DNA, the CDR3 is TGTGCCAGCAGCCAGGAAGGGGTTTTGGGGCCCCAGCATTTT.

The CDR3 loop reads CASSYPRSTGTQPQHF. The CDR3 region has the DNA TGTGCCAGCAGTTATCCAAGATCGACAGGCACGCAGCCCCAGCATTTT. V usage is TRBV6-2 or TRBV6-3 and J usage is TRBJ1-5, with D perhaps matching TRBD1 (6 bases). Trimming stripped 3 bases from V and 7 bases from J, with 19 bases between. The CDR3 length is 16 residues. The germline V gene has CDR1 MNHEY and CDR2 SVGEGT.

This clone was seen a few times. The CDR3 nucleotides are TGTGCCAGCAGCTTAGCCGAGACTGTGAACACTGAAGCTTTCTTT. Translation: CASSLAETVNTEAFF. The chain carries TRBV7-9 and TRBJ1-1, with D unclear. This CDR3 comprises 15 residues. V was trimmed by 0 bases and J by 0 bases, leaving 8 bases between them. The germline V gene encodes CDR1 SEHNR and CDR2 FQNEAQ (reference sequence).

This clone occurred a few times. CDR3 nucleotide sequence: TGTGCCAGCAGCGTAGGACAGGCTGTGCCTAATGAAAAACTGTTTTTT. It specifies CASSVGQAVPNEKLFF. This chain joins TRBV9 and TRBJ1-4; D is perhaps TRBD1 (6 bases). The germline V and J ends were trimmed by 0 bases and 3 bases, with 12 bases remaining between them. Germline values: CDR1 SGDLS, CDR2 YYNGEE. The CDR3 is made up of 16 amino acids.

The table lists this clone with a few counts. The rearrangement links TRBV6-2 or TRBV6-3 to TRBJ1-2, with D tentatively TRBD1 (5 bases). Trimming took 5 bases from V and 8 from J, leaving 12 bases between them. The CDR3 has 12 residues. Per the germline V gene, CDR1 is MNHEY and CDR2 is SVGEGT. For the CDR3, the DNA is TGTGCCAGCAGTCGCGAGACAGTGGGCTACACCTTC. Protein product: CASSRETVGYTF.

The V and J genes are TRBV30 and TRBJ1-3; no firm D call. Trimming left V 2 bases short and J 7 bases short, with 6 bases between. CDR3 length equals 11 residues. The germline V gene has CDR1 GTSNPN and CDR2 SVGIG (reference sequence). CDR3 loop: CAWSSMNTIYF. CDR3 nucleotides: TGTGCCTGGAGTTCAATGAACACCATATATTTT.

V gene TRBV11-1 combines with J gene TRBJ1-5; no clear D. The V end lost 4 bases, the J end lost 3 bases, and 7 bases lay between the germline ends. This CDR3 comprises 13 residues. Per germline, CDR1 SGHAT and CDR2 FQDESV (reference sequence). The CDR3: CASSSGLNQPQHF. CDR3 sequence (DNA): TGTGCCAGCAGCTCAGGACTCAATCAGCCCCAGCATTTT.

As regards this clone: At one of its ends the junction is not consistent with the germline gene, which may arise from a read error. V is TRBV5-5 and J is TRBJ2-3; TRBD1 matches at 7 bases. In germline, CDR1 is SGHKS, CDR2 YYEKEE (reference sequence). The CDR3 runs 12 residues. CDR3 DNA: TGTGCCAGCAGTCAAGACCGGGACAGTTTAGATTTT. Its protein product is CASSQDRDSLDF.

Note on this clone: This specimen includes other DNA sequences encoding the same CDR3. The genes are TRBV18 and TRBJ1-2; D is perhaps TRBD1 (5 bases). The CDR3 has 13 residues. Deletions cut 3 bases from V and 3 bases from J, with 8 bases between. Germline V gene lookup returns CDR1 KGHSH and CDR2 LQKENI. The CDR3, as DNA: TGTGCCAGCTCACCTGACAGAGACTATGGCTACACCTTC. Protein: CASSPDRDYGYTF.